This passage covers 10 T cell receptor beta chains from one sample sequenced in a study of blood T cell repertoires in COVID-19. Only in-frame clones appear in the TCRdb table, and some are missing; sequencing was by immunoSEQ multiplex PCR. The data hold over 130,000 clones, with about 87% observed a single time. Sequencing was performed on peripheral blood. The receptors derive from a woman at least 80 years old with acute or convalescent COVID-19.

The chain is built from TRBV4-3 and TRBJ2-6, with unresolved D. The CDR3 sequence is 16 residues long. CDR1 and CDR2 from the germline V gene are LGHNA and YSLEER. The V gene lost 1 base and the J gene lost 4 bases, with 11 bases spanning the gap. The CDR3 protein is CASSQGSRSGANVLTF. DNA for the CDR3: TGCGCCAGCAGCCAAGGGTCGAGGTCCGGGGCCAACGTCCTGACTTTC.

The J gene is TRBJ1-2, the V gene TRBV10-3; D uncertain. The CDR3 runs 12 residues. Trimming left V 7 bases short and J 7 bases short, with 13 bases between. Germline loops: CDR1 ENHRY, CDR2 SYGVKD. Here the CDR3 DNA reads TGTGCCATCACCGGGGAGCTGGTTGGCTACACCTTC. Its translation: CAITGELVGYTF.

For this clone: Additional DNA sequences in this sample encode the identical CDR3. The CDR3 spells CASSRDSFYGYTF. In nucleotides, the CDR3 is TGCGCCAGCTCGAGGGACAGTTTCTATGGCTACACCTTC. The V gene is TRBV5-1, the J gene TRBJ1-2; 7 bases agree with TRBD1. Germline V lookup: CDR1 SGHRS, CDR2 YFSETQ. The CDR3 is made up of 13 amino acids. The trim removed 7 bases at V and 4 bases at J, leaving 7 bases unmatched.

The chain carries TRBV9 and TRBJ1-1; D not resolved. V was shortened by 0 bases and J by 6 bases, with 12 bases between the two germline ends. This CDR3 is 14 amino acids long. Germline-derived CDR1 and CDR2 are SGDLS and YYNGEE. In DNA, the CDR3 is TGTGCCAGCAGCGTAGTGGAGGGTGTGGCTGAAGCTTTCTTT. Translation: CASSVVEGVAEAFF.

The CDR3, as DNA: TGTGCCAGCAGTTTATCTGGAGGCAGGGGGATGAGTGGTAACTATGGCTACACCTTC. It specifies CASSLSGGRGMSGNYGYTF. The V and J genes are TRBV27 and TRBJ1-2; 7 nucleotides line up with TRBD1. V gave up 0 bases and J gave up 1 base; unmatched junction bases: 14. The CDR3 spans 19 residues. CDR1 and CDR2 from the germline V gene are MNHEY and SMNVEV (reference sequence).

The genes are TRBV19 and TRBJ2-7, with TRBD2 as a possible D gene (7 bases). This CDR3 contains 15 residues. Per the germline V gene, CDR1 is LNHDA and CDR2 is SQIVND (reference sequence). V was pared by 2 bases and J by 4 bases, with 15 bases between. CDR3 residues: CASSIQRGGAYEQYF. CDR3 DNA sequence: TGTGCCAGTAGTATACAACGCGGGGGCGCGTACGAGCAGTACTTC.

This CDR3 reads CAWSPGQGLNSPLHF. As DNA, the CDR3 is TGTGCCTGGAGTCCCGGACAGGGGCTTAATTCACCCCTCCACTTT. J is TRBJ1-6 and V is TRBV30; 9 bases fit TRBD1. J lost 6 bases, V lost 2 bases, and 5 bases had no gene match. The CDR3 is 15 amino acids. Germline CDR1 and CDR2: GTSNPN and SVGIG (reference sequence).

The genes are TRBV7-2 and TRBJ1-2, with 7 positions matching TRBD1. Germline CDR1 reads SGHTA; CDR2 reads FQGNSA. V shed 5 bases and J 0 bases; nucleotides not matched to a gene: 3. The CDR3 is made up of 14 amino acids. This chain's CDR3 is CASSIGTANYGYTF. The CDR3 DNA reads as TGTGCCAGCAGCATCGGGACAGCTAACTATGGCTACACCTTC.

The V gene is TRBV6-5, the J gene TRBJ2-5; 10 nucleotides line up with TRBD2. CDR1 MNHEY and CDR2 SVGAGI come from the germline V gene. Unmatched junction bases numbered 9, after V lost 6 bases and J lost 5 bases. The CDR3 runs to 15 residues. The CDR3 here is CASRRERGGGETQYF. The CDR3 nucleotides are TGTGCCAGCAGAAGAGAGCGGGGGGGCGGGGAGACCCAGTACTTC.

The chain uses TRBV10-3 and TRBJ1-1, with 10 bases aligning to TRBD1. The CDR3 is made up of 14 amino acids. Per germline, CDR1 ENHRY and CDR2 SYGVKD. Unmatched junction bases numbered 7, after V lost 4 bases and J lost 8 bases. Written as DNA, the CDR3 is TGTGCCATCAGTGGACCGGGACAGGGGCCGGAAGCTTTCTTT. Translating gives CAISGPGQGPEAFF.